In its sample, the clone carrying this T cell receptor beta chain was seen a few times. Its antigen is unidentified. The record originates from a study of cytomegalovirus exposure and HLA in healthy donors. The PCR ran on 60 Vbeta and 13 Jbeta primers. Assay: immunoSEQ multiplex PCR; the TCRdb copy retains only in-frame clones and omits some. The sample comprises over 150,000 clones, 60% to 75% of which are singletons, and roughly 2.8% rests with the top ten. V lost 3 bases and J lost 3; bases outside the gene matches: 14. The CDR3 runs to 17 residues. Germline CDR1 is SGHVS and CDR2 is FQNEAQ. Findings and limits, study-wide: Apparent HLA restriction characterized most CMV-associated TCR beta chains in a later analysis. Certain indistinguishable V segments, among them TRBV6-2 and TRBV6-3, were excluded.

Material: PBMCs. The chain joins TRBV7-8 to TRBJ2-7, with TRBD2 matching 7 bases. This clonotype was sampled from a man aged 18 to 30 in good health and CMV-seronegative. This CDR3 is CASSLEAWTGGGYEQYF. The DNA for the CDR3 is TGTGCCAGCAGCTTGGAGGCGTGGACGGGCGGGGGCTACGAGCAGTACTTC.